The 8 T cell receptor beta chains presented below share a single source sample, sequenced in a study of OX40 agonist ivuxolimab in advanced cancers. Assay: immunoSEQ multiplex PCR; the TCRdb copy retains only in-frame clones and omits some. The sample lists around 80,000 clones, around 80% occurring once. The source was CD4+ or CD8+ T cells sorted from blood, collected in a trial of the OX40 agonist ivuxolimab. These receptors were collected from an adult with an advanced solid tumor such as melanoma, head and neck, liver or kidney cancer.

The chain links TRBV18 to TRBJ2-7; 10 bases agree with TRBD1. The germline CDR1 and CDR2 sequences are KGHSH and LQKENI. V lost 4 bases to trimming and J lost 6 bases; unmatched junction nucleotides: 6. CDR3 length: 14 residues. CDR3 nucleotides: TGTGCCAGCTCACGTCGACAGGGGGCAGGCGAGCAGTACGTC. Translating gives CASSRRQGAGEQYV.

V gene TRBV2 combines with J gene TRBJ2-1; the D gene is possibly TRBD1 (6 bases). Trimming took off 6 bases at V and 8 bases at J, with 14 bases between the two ends. CDR3 length: 13 residues. CDR1 and CDR2 (germline): SNHLY, FYNNEI. DNA of the CDR3: TGTGCCAGCAGCTGGGGGCGCATCGATGAGCAGTTCTTC. It specifies CASSWGRIDEQFF.

This clone was recorded only once. The chain recombines TRBV5-6 with TRBJ1-3; D may be TRBD1 (6 bases). This CDR3 is 15 amino acids long. The V end was cut by 3 bases, the J end by 3 bases, with 13 bases between. CDR1 SGHDT and CDR2 YYEEEE come from the germline V gene. CDR3 bases: TGTGCCAGCAGCTGGGGGCCTGGGAGTGGAAACACCATATATTTT. Translation: CASSWGPGSGNTIYF. The full variable domain, with the rest looked up from reference TRBV5-6 and TRBJ1-3, is DAGVTQSPTHLIKTRGQQVTLRCSPKSGHDTVSWYQQALGQGPQFIFQYYEEEERQRGNFPDRFSGHQFPNYSSELNVNALLLGDSALYLCASSWGPGSGNTIYFGEGSWLTVV.

The J gene is TRBJ2-5, the V gene TRBV5-6, with D unresolved. The CDR3 length is 11 residues. CDR1 and CDR2 from the germline V gene are SGHDT and YYEEEE. V was pared by 2 bases and J by 2 bases, with 1 base between. CDR3 in amino acids: CASSLQETQYF. The DNA of the CDR3 is TGTGCCAGCAGCTTACAAGAGACCCAGTACTTC.

Here the CDR3 DNA reads TGTGCCAGCAGCTCTAGGGAAGACAGGGAGTATGGAAACACCATATATTTT. Translating gives CASSSREDREYGNTIYF. V usage is TRBV7-9 and J usage is TRBJ1-3, with 7 bases lining up with TRBD1. The CDR3 extends over 17 amino acids. Losses at the gene ends were 4 bases for V and 3 bases for J; bases not matched to a gene: 12. Germline V CDR1 and CDR2: SEHNR, FQNEAQ (reference sequence).

This rearrangement joins TRBV27 to TRBJ2-1; D unclear. The CDR3 is 16 amino acids. Germline lookup yields CDR1 MNHEY and CDR2 SMNVEV (reference sequence). Trimming stripped 2 bases from V and 5 bases from J, with 16 bases between. This chain's CDR3 is CASSLETPSSHNEQFF. CDR3 coding DNA: TGTGCCAGCAGTTTAGAGACTCCGAGCAGCCACAATGAGCAGTTCTTC.

The rearrangement links TRBV10-3 to TRBJ1-6; 8 bases agree with TRBD1. The CDR3 loop spans 14 amino acids. V trimming: 5 bases; J trimming: 8 bases; junction bases outside the gene matches: 5. From germline, CDR1 is ENHRY and CDR2 SYGVKD. The CDR3 here is CAISSGGLYSPLHF. The CDR3 region has the DNA TGTGCCATCAGTTCAGGGGGCTTATATTCACCCCTCCACTTT.

In this sample, this clone turned up a few times. The V and J genes are TRBV4-3 and TRBJ2-1; D possibly uses TRBD1 or TRBD2 (6 bases each). V lost 0 bases to trimming and J lost 7 bases, with 19 bases between them. Per germline, CDR1 LGHNA and CDR2 YSLEER. This CDR3 contains 17 residues. In DNA, the CDR3 is TGCGCCAGCAGCCAAGATCTTGGGGGCGCGGGAAGTAATGAGCAGTTCTTC. It codes for CASSQDLGGAGSNEQFF.